The clone carrying this TCR beta chain was counted between two and nine times. Its antigen remains unknown. This record belongs to a study of cytomegalovirus exposure and HLA in healthy donors. Study conclusions and caveats: A missense DCLRE1C variant was associated with V- and J-gene trimming of TCR beta chains in a later analysis, and an independent cohort replicated the association.

PCR involved 60 Vbeta and 13 Jbeta primers. Original handling: A follow-up analysis tallied approximately 85 million unique TCR beta chains, roughly 11 million shared. Profiling relied on immunoSEQ multiplex PCR, and the TCRdb table lists in-frame clones only, not all of them. That table gives V, J and clone size, and the DNA gave D and trimming. The top ten hold 3% to 4% of the sample, which has around 75,000 clones, 70% to 80% seen once. Germline V gene lookup returns CDR1 SGHAT and CDR2 FQNNGV. The CDR3 is 14 amino acids. The ends were cut back, 0 bases at V and 3 bases at J, with 9 bases in the middle.

The sample taken for sequencing was PBMCs. The TCR originated in a man in his forties or fifties in good health and CMV-seronegative. The J gene is TRBJ2-7, the V gene TRBV11-2; no clear D. For the CDR3, the DNA is TGTGCCAGCAGCTTAGATGTTTCGGGCTACGAGCAGTACTTC. Translation gives CASSLDVSGYEQYF.